This TCR beta chain was observed in a study of blood T cell repertoires in COVID-19. The V gene's germline CDR1 is SGHDT and CDR2 YYEEEE. This CDR3 spans 11 amino acids. V lost 4 bases and J 1 base, leaving 2 bases between the germline ends. As originally analysed: Counts of nucleated cells, estimated from reference gene primer amplification, were obtained. Sequenced by immunoSEQ multiplex PCR; TCRdb stores in-frame clones only, minus some. That table furnishes V, J and clone size, whereas the DNA furnished D and trimming. The sample consists of hundreds of thousands of clones, around 86% of them appearing once.

The receptor's source is a man in his fifties or sixties with acute or convalescent COVID-19. The chain links TRBV5-6 to TRBJ1-1; D remains unclear. The sample consisted of peripheral blood. The CDR3 region has the DNA TGTGCCAGCAGCCGGAACACTGAAGCTTTCTTT. Its protein product is CASSRNTEAFF. Combining the CDR3 with reference TRBV5-6 and TRBJ1-1 gives the whole variable domain DAGVTQSPTHLIKTRGQQVTLRCSPKSGHDTVSWYQQALGQGPQFIFQYYEEEERQRGNFPDRFSGHQFPNYSSELNVNALLLGDSALYLCASSRNTEAFFGQGTRLTVV.